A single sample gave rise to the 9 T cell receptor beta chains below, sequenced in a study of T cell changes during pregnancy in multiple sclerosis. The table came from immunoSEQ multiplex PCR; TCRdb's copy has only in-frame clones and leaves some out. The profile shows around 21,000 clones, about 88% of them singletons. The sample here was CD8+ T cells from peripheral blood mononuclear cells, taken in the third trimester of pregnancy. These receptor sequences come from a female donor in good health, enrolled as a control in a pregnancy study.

The CDR3 protein is CASSSGIVSNEQFF. The CDR3 coding sequence is TGTGCCAGCAGTTCGGGAATAGTGAGCAATGAGCAGTTCTTC. The chain is built from TRBV6-5 and TRBJ2-1, with D perhaps TRBD2 (5 bases). Germline CDR1 and CDR2: MNHEY and SVGAGI. V was clipped by 4 bases and J by 6 bases, with 13 bases between them. CDR3 length: 14 amino acids.

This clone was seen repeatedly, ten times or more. The CDR3 here is CASAPGLASYNEQFF. The CDR3 coding sequence is TGTGCTAGTGCCCCGGGACTAGCGTCTTACAATGAGCAGTTCTTC. The genes are TRBV12-5 and TRBJ2-1; 10 bases are a match to TRBD2. J was trimmed by 4 bases and V by 7 bases; bases with no gene match: 7. This CDR3 comprises 15 residues. The germline V gene has CDR1 LGHNT and CDR2 FRNRAP.

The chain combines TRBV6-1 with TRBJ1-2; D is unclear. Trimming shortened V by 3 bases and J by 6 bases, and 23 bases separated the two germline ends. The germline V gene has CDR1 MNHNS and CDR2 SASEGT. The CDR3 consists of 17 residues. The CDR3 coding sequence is TGTGCCAGCAGTGACTATTCCCCCGTTGTTGCGGATCATGGCTACACCTTC. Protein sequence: CASSDYSPVVADHGYTF.

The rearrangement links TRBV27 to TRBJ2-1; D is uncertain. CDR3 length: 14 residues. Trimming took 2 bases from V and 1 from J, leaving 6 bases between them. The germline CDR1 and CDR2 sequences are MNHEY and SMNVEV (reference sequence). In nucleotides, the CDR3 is TGTGCCAGCAGTTTAATCTCTTCCTACAATGAGCAGTTCTTC. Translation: CASSLISSYNEQFF.

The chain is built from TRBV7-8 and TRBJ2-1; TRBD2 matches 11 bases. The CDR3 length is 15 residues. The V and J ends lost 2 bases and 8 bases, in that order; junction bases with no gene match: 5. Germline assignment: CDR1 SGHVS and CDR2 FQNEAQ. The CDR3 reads CASSLLTSGSDEQFF. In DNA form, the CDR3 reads TGTGCCAGCAGCTTACTAACTAGCGGGAGTGATGAGCAGTTCTTC. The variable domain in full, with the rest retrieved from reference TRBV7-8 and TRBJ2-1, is GAGVSQSPRYKVAKRGQDVALRCDPISGHVSLFWYQQALGQGPEFLTYFQNEAQLDKSGLPSDRFFAERPEGSVSTLKIQRTQQEDSAVYLCASSLLTSGSDEQFFGPGTRLTVL.

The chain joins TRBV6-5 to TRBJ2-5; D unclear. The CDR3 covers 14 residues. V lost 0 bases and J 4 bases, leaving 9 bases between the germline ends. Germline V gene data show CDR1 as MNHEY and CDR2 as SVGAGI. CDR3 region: CASSYSRVVETQYF. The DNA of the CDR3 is TGTGCCAGCAGTTACTCCCGCGTGGTAGAGACCCAGTACTTC.

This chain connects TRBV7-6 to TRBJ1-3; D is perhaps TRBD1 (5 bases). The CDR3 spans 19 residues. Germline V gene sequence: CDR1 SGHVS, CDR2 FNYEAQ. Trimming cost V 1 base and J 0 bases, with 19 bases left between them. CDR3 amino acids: CASSLVLQRGTLSGNTIYF. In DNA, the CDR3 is TGTGCCAGCAGCTTAGTGCTCCAAAGGGGAACCCTCTCTGGAAACACCATATATTTT. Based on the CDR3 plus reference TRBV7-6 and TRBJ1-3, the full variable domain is GAGVSQSPRYKVTKRGQDVALRCDPISGHVSLYWYRQALGQGPEFLTYFNYEAQQDKSGLPNDRFSAERPEGSISTLTIQRTEQRDSAMYRCASSLVLQRGTLSGNTIYFGEGSWLTVV.

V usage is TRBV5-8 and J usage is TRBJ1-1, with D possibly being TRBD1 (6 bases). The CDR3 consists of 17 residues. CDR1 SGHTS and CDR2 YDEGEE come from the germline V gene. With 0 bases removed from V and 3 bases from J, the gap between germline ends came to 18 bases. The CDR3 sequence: CASSLVGAGALDTEAFF. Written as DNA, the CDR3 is TGTGCCAGCAGCTTGGTGGGGGCAGGGGCCCTGGACACTGAAGCTTTCTTT.

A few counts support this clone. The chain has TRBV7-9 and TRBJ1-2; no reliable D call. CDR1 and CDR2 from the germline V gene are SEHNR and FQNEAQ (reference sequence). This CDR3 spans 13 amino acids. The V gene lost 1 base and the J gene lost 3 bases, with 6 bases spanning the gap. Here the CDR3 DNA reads TGTGCCAGCAGCTTAGGGGCCGACTATGGCTACACCTTC. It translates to CASSLGADYGYTF.